These T cell receptor beta chains were read from a single sample in a study of human T cells and chemical hapten exposure. One entry per CDR3 protein, called by TCRdb with MiXCR from the RACE reads. The sample yields approximately 45,000 distinct CDR3 sequences, approximately 4.7% seen once. Material for sequencing was whole blood. The receptors come from a female donor in good health. Some clones in this sample may be carry-over from other donors' samples. Both conserved end residues are part of each CDR3. Fields, in order: CDR3 length, J gene, V gene, D gene, clone size, CDR3 protein, CDR3 DNA. The D gene is left open where the match is weak. Not all rows give a size; the values are once, few, many and, for expanded clones, a class.

cdr3_length: 17
j_call: TRBJ2-3
v_call: TRBV12-3/TRBV12-4
d_call: .
clone_size: many
cdr3_aa: CASRPSTDRGRTDTQYF
cdr3_nt: TGTGCCAGCAGGCCCTCGACCGATCGGGGGCGCACAGATACGCAGTATTTT

cdr3_length: 14
j_call: TRBJ1-2
v_call: TRBV19
d_call: TRBD1
clone_size: many
cdr3_aa: CASSSRTGGYGYTF
cdr3_nt: TGTGCCAGTAGTTCCAGGACAGGGGGCTATGGCTACACCTTC

cdr3_length: 16
j_call: TRBJ1-2
v_call: TRBV12-3/TRBV12-4
d_call: TRBD1
clone_size: many
cdr3_aa: CASSLPPRTGAYGYTF
cdr3_nt: TGTGCCAGCAGTTTGCCCCCCAGGACAGGGGCCTATGGCTACACCTTC

cdr3_length: 13
j_call: TRBJ2-1
v_call: TRBV6-6
d_call: .
clone_size: .
cdr3_aa: CASSRGGYNEQFF
cdr3_nt: TGTGCCAGCAGTCGAGGGGGGTACAATGAGCAGTTCTTC

cdr3_length: 16
j_call: TRBJ2-6
v_call: TRBV7-2
d_call: .
clone_size: many
cdr3_aa: CASSLPVGTGANVLTF
cdr3_nt: TGTGCCAGCAGCTTACCTGTGGGAACTGGGGCCAACGTCCTGACTTTC

cdr3_length: 14
j_call: TRBJ1-1
v_call: TRBV5-1
d_call: TRBD1
clone_size: many
cdr3_aa: CASSYGQGAPEAFF
cdr3_nt: TGCGCCAGCAGCTACGGACAGGGGGCCCCTGAAGCTTTCTTT

cdr3_length: 15
j_call: TRBJ1-4
v_call: TRBV6-1
d_call: .
clone_size: few
cdr3_aa: CASSEDTFLSEKLFF
cdr3_nt: TGTGCCAGCAGTGAAGACACTTTTTTAAGTGAAAAACTGTTTTTT

cdr3_length: 15
j_call: TRBJ2-7
v_call: TRBV18
d_call: TRBD1
clone_size: few
cdr3_aa: CASSPDTTGGNEQYF
cdr3_nt: TGTGCCAGCTCACCCGATACGACAGGGGGCAACGAGCAGTACTTC

cdr3_length: 15
j_call: TRBJ1-2
v_call: TRBV20-1
d_call: .
clone_size: few
cdr3_aa: CSARDSGSLNYGYTF
cdr3_nt: TGCAGTGCTAGAGATTCGGGCAGCCTGAACTATGGCTACACCTTC

cdr3_length: 13
j_call: TRBJ1-2
v_call: TRBV30
d_call: TRBD1
clone_size: many
cdr3_aa: CAWNRDRPYGYTF
cdr3_nt: TGTGCCTGGAACCGGGACAGACCTTATGGCTACACCTTC

cdr3_length: 12
j_call: TRBJ1-2
v_call: TRBV12-3/TRBV12-4
d_call: .
clone_size: many
cdr3_aa: CASSFPKGRYTF
cdr3_nt: TGTGCCAGCAGTTTCCCGAAAGGCCGCTACACCTTC

cdr3_length: 14
j_call: TRBJ2-5
v_call: TRBV7-6
d_call: TRBD1
clone_size: many
cdr3_aa: CASSSLTGEETQYF
cdr3_nt: TGTGCCAGCAGCTCCCTGACAGGGGAAGAGACCCAGTACTTC

cdr3_length: 15
j_call: TRBJ2-1
v_call: TRBV6-2/TRBV6-3
d_call: .
clone_size: many
cdr3_aa: CASSYLAGSGNEQFF
cdr3_nt: TGTGCCAGCAGTTACCTCGCGGGCTCGGGGAATGAGCAGTTCTTC

cdr3_length: 14
j_call: TRBJ1-2
v_call: TRBV5-1
d_call: TRBD1
clone_size: many
cdr3_aa: CASSLGQGAYGYTF
cdr3_nt: TGCGCCAGCAGCCTAGGACAGGGGGCATATGGCTACACCTTC

cdr3_length: 16
j_call: TRBJ1-2
v_call: TRBV6-6
d_call: .
clone_size: few
cdr3_aa: CASSSYQGKENYGYTF
cdr3_nt: TGTGCCAGCAGTTCTTATCAGGGGAAGGAAAACTATGGCTACACCTTC

cdr3_length: 15
j_call: TRBJ2-3
v_call: TRBV20-1
d_call: .
clone_size: many
cdr3_aa: CSAPIEGGVTDTQYF
cdr3_nt: TGCAGTGCTCCCATCGAGGGCGGGGTCACAGATACGCAGTATTTT

cdr3_length: 14
j_call: TRBJ1-5
v_call: TRBV12-3/TRBV12-4
d_call: .
clone_size: many
cdr3_aa: CASRPTGANQPQHF
cdr3_nt: TGTGCCAGCAGGCCGACAGGAGCGAATCAGCCCCAGCATTTT

cdr3_length: 15
j_call: TRBJ1-1
v_call: TRBV5-6
d_call: .
clone_size: .
cdr3_aa: CASSLVVQLNTEAFF
cdr3_nt: TGTGCCAGCAGCTTGGTTGTACAGCTTAACACTGAAGCTTTCTTT

cdr3_length: 14
j_call: TRBJ1-1
v_call: TRBV6-2/TRBV6-3
d_call: TRBD1
clone_size: many
cdr3_aa: CASSFTGGLTEAFF
cdr3_nt: TGTGCCAGCAGTTTTACAGGGGGCCTCACTGAAGCTTTCTTT

cdr3_length: 17
j_call: TRBJ2-7
v_call: TRBV20-1
d_call: TRBD2
clone_size: many
cdr3_aa: CSARGGTSSVRTYEQYF
cdr3_nt: TGCAGTGCTAGAGGCGGGACTAGCTCGGTTCGAACCTACGAGCAGTACTTC

cdr3_length: 16
j_call: TRBJ1-6
v_call: TRBV12-3/TRBV12-4
d_call: TRBD1
clone_size: many
cdr3_aa: CASSPMDRGNNSPLHF
cdr3_nt: TGTGCCAGCAGTCCCATGGACAGGGGGAATAATTCACCCCTCCACTTT

cdr3_length: 13
j_call: TRBJ1-1
v_call: TRBV18
d_call: .
clone_size: many
cdr3_aa: CASSPRRDTEAFF
cdr3_nt: TGTGCCAGCTCACCTCGGAGGGACACTGAAGCTTTCTTT

cdr3_length: 14
j_call: TRBJ1-4
v_call: TRBV5-5
d_call: TRBD1
clone_size: many
cdr3_aa: CASSPGQPVEKLFF
cdr3_nt: TGTGCCAGCAGCCCGGGACAGCCGGTTGAAAAACTGTTTTTT

cdr3_length: 15
j_call: TRBJ1-3
v_call: TRBV3-1
d_call: .
clone_size: few
cdr3_aa: CASSQQGGSGNTIYF
cdr3_nt: TGTGCCAGCAGCCAACAAGGAGGGTCTGGAAACACCATATATTTT

cdr3_length: 15
j_call: TRBJ1-2
v_call: TRBV20-1
d_call: .
clone_size: many
cdr3_aa: CSARGGEGGTFGYTF
cdr3_nt: TGCAGTGCTAGAGGCGGGGAGGGGGGTACGTTCGGCTACACCTTC

cdr3_length: 17
j_call: TRBJ2-7
v_call: TRBV6-2/TRBV6-3
d_call: .
clone_size: .
cdr3_aa: CASTSSRWQQTSFEQYF
cdr3_nt: TGTGCCAGCACCTCATCCCGTTGGCAGCAAACCTCCTTCGAGCAGTACTTC

cdr3_length: 14
j_call: TRBJ2-7
v_call: TRBV18
d_call: .
clone_size: .
cdr3_aa: CASSPGPPTYEQYF
cdr3_nt: TGTGCCAGCTCACCAGGCCCCCCAACTTACGAGCAGTACTTC

cdr3_length: 14
j_call: TRBJ1-2
v_call: TRBV5-6
d_call: TRBD1
clone_size: many
cdr3_aa: CASSPTPGQPGYTF
cdr3_nt: TGTGCCAGCAGCCCCACCCCGGGACAGCCTGGCTACACCTTC

cdr3_length: 16
j_call: TRBJ2-1
v_call: TRBV7-8
d_call: TRBD2
clone_size: many
cdr3_aa: CASSLAGAGGHNEQFF
cdr3_nt: TGTGCCAGCAGCTTAGCGGGCGCGGGGGGCCACAATGAGCAGTTCTTC

cdr3_length: 14
j_call: TRBJ1-2
v_call: TRBV24-1
d_call: .
clone_size: many
cdr3_aa: CATSDPPANYGYTF
cdr3_nt: TGTGCCACCAGTGATCCCCCAGCTAACTATGGCTACACCTTC

cdr3_length: 12
j_call: TRBJ2-3
v_call: TRBV14
d_call: .
clone_size: many
cdr3_aa: CASSQVTIPQYF
cdr3_nt: TGTGCCAGCAGCCAAGTCACAATTCCGCAGTATTTT

cdr3_length: 14
j_call: TRBJ2-4
v_call: TRBV5-4
d_call: .
clone_size: many
cdr3_aa: CASSRTSAKNIQYF
cdr3_nt: TGTGCCAGCAGCCGTACTTCTGCCAAAAACATTCAGTACTTC

cdr3_length: 16
j_call: TRBJ1-2
v_call: TRBV27
d_call: .
clone_size: few
cdr3_aa: CASRIPPSEIGQGYTF
cdr3_nt: TGTGCCAGCAGAATCCCCCCATCAGAAATAGGGCAGGGCTACACCTTC

cdr3_length: 12
j_call: TRBJ2-5
v_call: TRBV27
d_call: .
clone_size: few
cdr3_aa: CASSAGMETQYF
cdr3_nt: TGTGCCAGCAGTGCGGGAATGGAGACCCAGTACTTC

cdr3_length: 15
j_call: TRBJ2-1
v_call: TRBV21-1
d_call: .
clone_size: many
cdr3_aa: CASSNWGQGIHEQFF
cdr3_nt: .

cdr3_length: 13
j_call: TRBJ1-2
v_call: TRBV12-3/TRBV12-4
d_call: .
clone_size: many
cdr3_aa: CASSLNDGLSYTF
cdr3_nt: TGTGCCAGCAGTCTCAATGACGGTCTTTCCTACACCTTC

cdr3_length: 15
j_call: TRBJ2-5
v_call: TRBV6-1
d_call: .
clone_size: many
cdr3_aa: CASSGRLGRQETQYF
cdr3_nt: TGTGCCAGCAGTGGCCGACTAGGGAGACAAGAGACCCAGTACTTC

cdr3_length: 13
j_call: TRBJ2-5
v_call: TRBV29-1
d_call: TRBD2
clone_size: many
cdr3_aa: CSATLAGVETQYF
cdr3_nt: TGCAGCGCTACCCTAGCGGGGGTGGAGACCCAGTACTTC

cdr3_length: 12
j_call: TRBJ2-2
v_call: TRBV29-1
d_call: .
clone_size: many
cdr3_aa: CSVGQATGELFF
cdr3_nt: TGCAGCGTTGGACAGGCCACCGGGGAGCTGTTTTTT

cdr3_length: 14
j_call: TRBJ1-1
v_call: TRBV12-3/TRBV12-4
d_call: TRBD1
clone_size: many
cdr3_aa: CASTRGGANTEAFF
cdr3_nt: TGTGCCAGCACCAGGGGGGGGGCGAACACTGAAGCTTTCTTT

cdr3_length: 17
j_call: TRBJ2-1
v_call: TRBV7-2
d_call: TRBD2
clone_size: many
cdr3_aa: CASSPRGLAGGTNEQFF
cdr3_nt: TGTGCCAGCAGCCCGAGGGGACTAGCGGGGGGGACCAATGAGCAGTTCTTC

cdr3_length: 14
j_call: TRBJ2-3
v_call: TRBV6-5
d_call: .
clone_size: .
cdr3_aa: CASSYLTSTDTQYF
cdr3_nt: TGTGCCAGCAGTTACTTGACTAGCACAGATACGCAGTATTTT

cdr3_length: 17
j_call: TRBJ2-3
v_call: TRBV12-3/TRBV12-4
d_call: .
clone_size: .
cdr3_aa: CASSPEGGIWTGDTQYF
cdr3_nt: TGTGCCAGCAGCCCTGAGGGGGGAATCTGGACGGGAGATACGCAGTATTTT

cdr3_length: 14
j_call: TRBJ2-4
v_call: TRBV6-1
d_call: .
clone_size: many
cdr3_aa: CASSESAGRVIQYF
cdr3_nt: TGTGCCAGCAGTGAATCAGCAGGCCGGGTCATTCAGTACTTC

cdr3_length: 15
j_call: TRBJ2-3
v_call: TRBV6-1
d_call: .
clone_size: many
cdr3_aa: CASSEAPSNLDTQYF
cdr3_nt: TGTGCCAGCAGTGAAGCTCCTAGCAATCTAGATACGCAGTATTTT

cdr3_length: 13
j_call: TRBJ2-1
v_call: TRBV24-1
d_call: .
clone_size: .
cdr3_aa: CATSVRRESEQFF
cdr3_nt: TGTGCCACCTCCGTCCGGCGGGAATCTGAGCAGTTCTTC

cdr3_length: 16
j_call: TRBJ2-3
v_call: TRBV7-9
d_call: .
clone_size: .
cdr3_aa: CASTSWDAASTDTQYF
cdr3_nt: TGTGCCAGCACTTCGTGGGACGCTGCTAGCACAGATACGCAGTATTTT

cdr3_length: 14
j_call: TRBJ2-2
v_call: TRBV10-3
d_call: TRBD2
clone_size: few
cdr3_aa: CAISSSGDLGELFF
cdr3_nt: TGTGCCATCAGTTCTAGCGGGGATCTCGGGGAGCTGTTTTTT

cdr3_length: 13
j_call: TRBJ1-1
v_call: TRBV5-1
d_call: .
clone_size: .
cdr3_aa: CASSYGGGTEAFF
cdr3_nt: TGCGCCAGCAGCTATGGAGGGGGCACTGAAGCTTTCTTT

cdr3_length: 17
j_call: TRBJ2-7
v_call: TRBV27
d_call: .
clone_size: medium-sized
cdr3_aa: CASSLTGRQSSSYEQYF
cdr3_nt: TGTGCCAGCAGTTTAACCGGACGACAGTCGAGCTCCTACGAGCAGTACTTC